This entry lists 4 T cell receptor beta chains sequenced from one sample in a study of follicular helper T cells after annual influenza vaccination. The time point: 2013-2014 season, 7 days after vaccination. Measured with immunoSEQ multiplex PCR; TCRdb has only the in-frame clones, and not every one. The repertoire includes about 9,900 clones, roughly 84% of them detected once, and around 0.58% sits in the top ten. Sequenced material: CXCR5- memory CD4+ T cells sorted from blood, taken 7 days after influenza vaccination. The receptor source for this set is an adult who received the influenza vaccine.

The count of this clone is one. The chain couples TRBV30 to TRBJ1-2; no definite D call. There are 13 residues in the CDR3. Germline V CDR1 and CDR2: GTSNPN, SVGIG (reference sequence). The V end lost 3 bases, the J end lost 9 bases, and 17 bases lay between the germline ends. CDR3 nucleotide sequence: TGTGCCTGGAGCCCGGGGTTGGTCGCGAGCTACACCTTC. Its translation: CAWSPGLVASYTF.

Comment on this clone: This sample includes further DNA sequences coding for the same CDR3. The genes are TRBV6-5 and TRBJ2-7; a possible D gene is TRBD2 (6 bases). The CDR3 is 13 amino acids. The germline gives CDR1 MNHEY, CDR2 SVGAGI. V was pared by 5 bases and J by 9 bases, with 17 bases between. CDR3: CASSAPGLPAQYF. CDR3 coding DNA: TGTGCCAGCAGTGCCCCGGGACTGCCGGCGCAGTACTTC.

J is TRBJ2-1 and V is TRBV30; 8 bases fit TRBD2. CDR3 length: 12 residues. The germline gives CDR1 GTSNPN, CDR2 SVGIG (reference sequence). V lost 3 bases and J lost 14; bases outside the gene matches: 9. In nucleotides, the CDR3 is TGTGCCTGGAGAGCTGCGGGGGGCCGGGAGTTCTTC. It translates to CAWRAAGGREFF.

The chain uses TRBV28 and TRBJ1-2, with unresolved D. V was cut by 1 base and J by 2 bases, with 11 bases left in between. The CDR3 covers 15 residues. The germline V gene has CDR1 MDHEN and CDR2 SYDVKM. Here the CDR3 DNA reads TGTGCCAGCAGTTTATACCGACAAATAAACTATGGCTACACCTTC. Its translation: CASSLYRQINYGYTF.